This is a list of T cell receptor beta chains from one sample in a study of blood T cell repertoires in COVID-19. Only in-frame clones appear in the TCRdb table, and some are missing; sequencing was by immunoSEQ multiplex PCR. This table holds about 200,000 clones, approximately 80% found once. The sequenced sample was PBMCs or T cells enriched from blood (not recorded which). Receptors originate from a woman in her fifties or sixties with acute COVID-19. CDR3s include the opening cysteine and the closing phenylalanine or tryptophan. The order of the fields is J gene, clone size, CDR3 length, D gene, V gene, CDR3 protein, CDR3 DNA. A D gene is named only where the DNA matches it firmly. Size is stated for part of the rows, as once, few or many counts, or as a class when the clone is expanded.

j_call: TRBJ2-3
clone_size: NA
cdr3_length: 13
d_call: TRBD1
v_call: TRBV7-2
cdr3_aa: CASSLATGGTQYF
cdr3_nt: TGTGCCAGCAGCTTAGCTACAGGGGGTACGCAGTATTTT

j_call: TRBJ2-2
clone_size: NA
cdr3_length: 13
d_call: NA
v_call: TRBV5-1
cdr3_aa: CASSWTITGELFF
cdr3_nt: TGCGCCAGCAGCTGGACTATCACCGGGGAGCTGTTTTTT

j_call: TRBJ1-3
clone_size: NA
cdr3_length: 14
d_call: NA
v_call: TRBV9
cdr3_aa: CASSVDGAGNTIYF
cdr3_nt: TGTGCCAGCAGCGTAGACGGGGCTGGAAACACCATATATTTT

j_call: TRBJ2-5
clone_size: NA
cdr3_length: 12
d_call: TRBD1
v_call: TRBV28
cdr3_aa: CASRFGQADQYF
cdr3_nt: TGTGCCAGCAGATTTGGACAGGCGGACCAGTACTTC

j_call: TRBJ2-5
clone_size: NA
cdr3_length: 16
d_call: TRBD2
v_call: TRBV4-3
cdr3_aa: CASSQVGGSSEETQYF
cdr3_nt: TGCGCCAGCAGCCAAGTCGGCGGGAGTTCAGAGGAGACCCAGTACTTC

j_call: TRBJ2-1
clone_size: NA
cdr3_length: 18
d_call: NA
v_call: TRBV19
cdr3_aa: CASSSRGFERAGYNEQFF
cdr3_nt: TGTGCCAGTAGTAGCCGGGGCTTTGAGCGGGCCGGTTACAATGAGCAGTTCTTC

j_call: TRBJ1-5
clone_size: few
cdr3_length: 15
d_call: NA
v_call: TRBV4-1
cdr3_aa: CASSQVDTPEWPQHF
cdr3_nt: TGCGCCAGCAGCCAAGTGGACACCCCCGAATGGCCCCAGCATTTT

j_call: TRBJ1-3
clone_size: NA
cdr3_length: 16
d_call: TRBD1
v_call: TRBV5-1
cdr3_aa: CASSWGQESSGNTIYF
cdr3_nt: TGCGCCAGCAGCTGGGGACAGGAGAGCTCTGGAAACACCATATATTTT

j_call: TRBJ2-2
clone_size: NA
cdr3_length: 16
d_call: TRBD1
v_call: TRBV11-2
cdr3_aa: CASSTGGQTNTGELFF
cdr3_nt: TGTGCCAGCAGCACAGGGGGTCAGACGAACACCGGGGAGCTGTTTTTT

j_call: TRBJ2-1
clone_size: NA
cdr3_length: 15
d_call: NA
v_call: TRBV6-2/TRBV6-3
cdr3_aa: CASSYLAGSYNEQFF
cdr3_nt: TGTGCCAGCAGTTACTTGGCGGGCTCCTACAATGAGCAGTTCTTC

j_call: TRBJ1-1
clone_size: NA
cdr3_length: 14
d_call: NA
v_call: TRBV21-1
cdr3_aa: CASSKGGVNTEAFF
cdr3_nt: TGTGCCAGCAGCAAGGGAGGGGTGAACACTGAAGCTTTCTTT

j_call: TRBJ2-1
clone_size: NA
cdr3_length: 18
d_call: TRBD2
v_call: TRBV15
cdr3_aa: CATSRTSIAGRGGNEQFF
cdr3_nt: TGTGCCACCAGCAGAACATCGATAGCGGGAAGGGGGGGCAATGAGCAGTTCTTC

j_call: TRBJ2-7
clone_size: NA
cdr3_length: 14
d_call: TRBD1
v_call: TRBV10-3
cdr3_aa: CAISERQGRNEQYF
cdr3_nt: TGTGCCATCAGTGAGAGACAGGGTAGGAACGAGCAGTACTTC